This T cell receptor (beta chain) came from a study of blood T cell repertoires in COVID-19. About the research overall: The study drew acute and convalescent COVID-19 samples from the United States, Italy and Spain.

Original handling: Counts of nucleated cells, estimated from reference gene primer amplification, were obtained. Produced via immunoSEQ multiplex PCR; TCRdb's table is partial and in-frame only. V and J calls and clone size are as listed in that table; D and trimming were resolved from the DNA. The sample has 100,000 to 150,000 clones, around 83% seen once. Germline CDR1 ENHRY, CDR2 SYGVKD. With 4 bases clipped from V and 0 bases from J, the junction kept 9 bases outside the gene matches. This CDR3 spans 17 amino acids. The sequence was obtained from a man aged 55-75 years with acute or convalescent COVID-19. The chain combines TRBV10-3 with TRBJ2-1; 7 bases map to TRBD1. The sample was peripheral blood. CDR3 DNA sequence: TGTGCCATCAGTGGGGGGACAGCCTCGAGCTCCTACAATGAGCAGTTCTTC. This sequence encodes CAISGGTASSSYNEQFF.